The rows below give T cell receptor beta chains drawn from one sample of a study of somatic mutations in cytotoxic T cells in rheumatoid arthritis. Sequenced by immunoSEQ multiplex PCR; TCRdb stores in-frame clones only, minus some. The sample includes 14,000 or so clones, around 80% of them seen just once. The material sequenced was CD8+ T cells sorted from blood. These receptors were obtained from an adult with rheumatoid arthritis. The CDR3 runs from the conserved cysteine through the conserved F or W. Where a row states a size, it is once, few, many or the class of an expanded clone; other rows omit it.

v_gene: TRBV12-1; j_gene: TRBJ1-5; abundance: few; CDR3aa: CASSPDRGNQPQHF
v_gene: TRBV27; j_gene: TRBJ2-7; abundance: -; CDR3aa: CASSRGTGWYEQYF
v_gene: TRBV9; j_gene: TRBJ1-1; abundance: -; CDR3aa: CASSVGNPGSGEAFF
v_gene: TRBV21-1; j_gene: TRBJ1-6; abundance: once; CDR3aa: CASSKRFSLHF
v_gene: TRBV4-1; j_gene: TRBJ1-1; abundance: -; CDR3aa: CASSQVSGAFTEAFF
v_gene: TRBV7-3; j_gene: TRBJ2-3; abundance: -; CDR3aa: CASSPSGGQTDTQYF
v_gene: TRBV5-4; j_gene: TRBJ2-6; abundance: -; CDR3aa: CASSLVRSGANVLTF
v_gene: TRBV19; j_gene: TRBJ2-7; abundance: few; CDR3aa: CASAVGVAYEQYF
v_gene: TRBV28; j_gene: TRBJ2-3; abundance: -; CDR3aa: CASSPLRAGITDTQYF
v_gene: TRBV2; j_gene: TRBJ2-3; abundance: -; CDR3aa: CASSSTPGQGAADTQYF
v_gene: TRBV6-6; j_gene: TRBJ2-1; abundance: -; CDR3aa: CASSYSLGEQFF
v_gene: TRBV7-9; j_gene: TRBJ2-5; abundance: -; CDR3aa: CASSLGSLGGARETQYF
v_gene: TRBV4-1; j_gene: TRBJ1-1; abundance: -; CDR3aa: CASSQELPANTEAFF
v_gene: TRBV4-1; j_gene: -; abundance: once; CDR3aa: CASSQGQGSYEQYF
v_gene: TRBV19; j_gene: TRBJ2-2; abundance: -; CDR3aa: CASSIGLAENTGELFF
v_gene: TRBV9; j_gene: TRBJ2-3; abundance: -; CDR3aa: CASSTPGQGYTDTQYF
v_gene: TRBV9; j_gene: TRBJ2-7; abundance: -; CDR3aa: CASSVTGNGYEQYF
v_gene: TRBV13; j_gene: TRBJ2-3; abundance: -; CDR3aa: CASSLGGTDTQYF
v_gene: TRBV11-2; j_gene: TRBJ2-7; abundance: once; CDR3aa: CASSFGDFTYEQYF
v_gene: TRBV19; j_gene: TRBJ2-7; abundance: -; CDR3aa: CASSIGPAGANEQYF
v_gene: TRBV6-1; j_gene: TRBJ1-1; abundance: -; CDR3aa: CASSAGSYF
v_gene: TRBV9; j_gene: TRBJ2-1; abundance: -; CDR3aa: CASNRQSGYEQFF
v_gene: TRBV10-3; j_gene: TRBJ1-6; abundance: few; CDR3aa: CAISPGGFNSPLHF
v_gene: TRBV28; j_gene: TRBJ2-5; abundance: -; CDR3aa: CASTKLRSVTQYF
v_gene: TRBV6-6; j_gene: TRBJ1-2; abundance: -; CDR3aa: CASSPEGDPRTF
v_gene: TRBV13; j_gene: TRBJ1-2; abundance: -; CDR3aa: CASSLGQGGYRGYTF
v_gene: TRBV28; j_gene: TRBJ2-1; abundance: once; CDR3aa: CASSFPSGRYNEQFF
v_gene: TRBV28; j_gene: TRBJ1-5; abundance: -; CDR3aa: CASSLGRGQGGNQPQHF
v_gene: TRBV11-2; j_gene: TRBJ2-3; abundance: -; CDR3aa: CASSFGGDTQYF
v_gene: TRBV25-1; j_gene: TRBJ2-1; abundance: -; CDR3aa: CASSEFGRGDEQFF
v_gene: TRBV5-4; j_gene: TRBJ2-7; abundance: -; CDR3aa: CASSFGNLGQGSSYEQYF
v_gene: TRBV6-1; j_gene: TRBJ2-7; abundance: -; CDR3aa: CASSDEPYQSHEQYF
v_gene: TRBV5-1; j_gene: TRBJ2-7; abundance: -; CDR3aa: CASSLEARHEQYF
v_gene: TRBV6-6; j_gene: TRBJ2-7; abundance: -; CDR3aa: CASSNDGVYRERYF
v_gene: TRBV2; j_gene: TRBJ2-7; abundance: -; CDR3aa: CASRGGQQYF
v_gene: TRBV27; j_gene: TRBJ1-1; abundance: -; CDR3aa: CASSPRDREGTEAFF
v_gene: TRBV14; j_gene: TRBJ2-1; abundance: few; CDR3aa: CASSQDPLEEQFF
v_gene: TRBV29-1; j_gene: TRBJ1-1; abundance: once; CDR3aa: CSVEEGSTEAFF
v_gene: TRBV6-5; j_gene: TRBJ1-2; abundance: once; CDR3aa: CASSSKVGYTF
v_gene: TRBV27; j_gene: TRBJ2-6; abundance: -; CDR3aa: CASSSTTEKGPGANVLTF
v_gene: TRBV27; j_gene: TRBJ2-1; abundance: -; CDR3aa: CASSTGTSPYNEQFF
v_gene: TRBV7-2; j_gene: TRBJ1-5; abundance: -; CDR3aa: CASSLESAGWNQPQHF
v_gene: TRBV7-9; j_gene: TRBJ2-7; abundance: -; CDR3aa: CASEGGNEQYF
v_gene: TRBV27; j_gene: TRBJ2-1; abundance: -; CDR3aa: CASRRLAGAFYNEQFF
v_gene: TRBV2; j_gene: TRBJ2-1; abundance: few; CDR3aa: CASRAGTSQSDEQFF
v_gene: TRBV10-3; j_gene: TRBJ1-3; abundance: -; CDR3aa: CAISETGPSGTIYF
v_gene: TRBV29-1; j_gene: TRBJ2-6; abundance: -; CDR3aa: CSVPTGVGANVLTF
v_gene: TRBV2; j_gene: TRBJ2-7; abundance: once; CDR3aa: CASSELGQEQYF
v_gene: TRBV4-1; j_gene: TRBJ2-7; abundance: once; CDR3aa: CASSQEGGGSYEQYF
v_gene: TRBV4-1; j_gene: TRBJ1-1; abundance: -; CDR3aa: CASSHNVVAQNTEAFF
v_gene: TRBV7-9; j_gene: TRBJ1-5; abundance: few; CDR3aa: CASSLTGNQPQHF